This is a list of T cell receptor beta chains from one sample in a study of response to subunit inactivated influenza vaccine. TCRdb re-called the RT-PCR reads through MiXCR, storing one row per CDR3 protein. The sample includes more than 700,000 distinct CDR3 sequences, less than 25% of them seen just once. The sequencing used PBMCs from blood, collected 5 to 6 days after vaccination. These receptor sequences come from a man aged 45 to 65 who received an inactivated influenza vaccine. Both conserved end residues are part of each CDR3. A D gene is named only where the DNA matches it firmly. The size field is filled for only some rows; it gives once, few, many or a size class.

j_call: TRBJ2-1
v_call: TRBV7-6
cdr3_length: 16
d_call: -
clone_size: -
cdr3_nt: TGTGCCAGCAGCTTAGGGCCAAAATCCCCCTACAATGAGCAGTTCTTC
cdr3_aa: CASSLGPKSPYNEQFF

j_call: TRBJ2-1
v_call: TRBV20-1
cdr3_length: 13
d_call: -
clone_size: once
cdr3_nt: TGCAGTGCTAGAGGGACAGTAAACATCGAGCAGTTCTTC
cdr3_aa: CSARGTVNIEQFF

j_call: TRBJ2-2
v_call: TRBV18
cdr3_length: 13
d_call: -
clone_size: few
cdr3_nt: TGTGCCAGCTCATCCACGTTTGGCGGGGAGCTGTTTTTT
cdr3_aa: CASSSTFGGELFF

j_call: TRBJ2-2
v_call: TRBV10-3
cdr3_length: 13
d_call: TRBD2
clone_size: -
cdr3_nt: TGTGCCATCAGTGAGAGCGGGGTCGGGGAGCTGTTTTTT
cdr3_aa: CAISESGVGELFF

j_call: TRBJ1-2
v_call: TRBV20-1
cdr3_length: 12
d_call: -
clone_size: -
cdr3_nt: TGCAGTGCTGCTAGGATTAACTATGGCTACACCTTC
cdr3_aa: CSAARINYGYTF

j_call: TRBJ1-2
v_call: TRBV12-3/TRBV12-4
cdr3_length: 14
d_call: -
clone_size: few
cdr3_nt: TGTGCCAGCCGAGCCCCAGGGACTAACTATGGCTACACCTTC
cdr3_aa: CASRAPGTNYGYTF

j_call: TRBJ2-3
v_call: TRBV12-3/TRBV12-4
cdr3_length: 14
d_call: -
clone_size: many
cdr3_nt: TGTGCCAGCAGTCTCCAGGGTGGTACAGATACGCAGTATTTT
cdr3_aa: CASSLQGGTDTQYF

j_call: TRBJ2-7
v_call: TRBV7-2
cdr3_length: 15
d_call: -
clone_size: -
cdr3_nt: TGTGCCAGCAGCTTAGGGCCAGTCGGGACCTACGAGCAGTACTTC
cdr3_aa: CASSLGPVGTYEQYF

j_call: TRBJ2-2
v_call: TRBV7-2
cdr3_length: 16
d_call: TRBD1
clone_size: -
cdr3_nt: TGTGCCAGCAGCTTAGGACAGGGAGAGTGGACCGGGGAGCTGTTTTTT
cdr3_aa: CASSLGQGEWTGELFF

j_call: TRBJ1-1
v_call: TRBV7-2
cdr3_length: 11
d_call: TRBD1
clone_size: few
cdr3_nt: TGTGCCAGCAGCAACAGGGGGGAAGCTTTCTTT
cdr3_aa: CASSNRGEAFF

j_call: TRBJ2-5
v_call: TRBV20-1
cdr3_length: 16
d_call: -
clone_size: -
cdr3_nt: TGCAGTGCTAAGACTTATAGGTTCAGCATCCAAGAGACCCAGTACTTC
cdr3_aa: CSAKTYRFSIQETQYF

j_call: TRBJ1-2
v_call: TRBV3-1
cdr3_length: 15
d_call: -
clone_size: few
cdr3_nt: TGTGCCAGCAGCTCAATGGTCAAGGGGTTATCTGGCTACACCTTC
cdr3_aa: CASSSMVKGLSGYTF

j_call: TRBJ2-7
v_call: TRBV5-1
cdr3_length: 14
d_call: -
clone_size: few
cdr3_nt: TGCGCCAGCAGCGATCAGGACGACTCCTACGAGCAGTACTTC
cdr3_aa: CASSDQDDSYEQYF

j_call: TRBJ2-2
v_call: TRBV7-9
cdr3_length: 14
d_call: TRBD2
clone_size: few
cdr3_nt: TGTGCCAGTACTAGCGGGTCGAACACCGGGGAGCTGTTTTTT
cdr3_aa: CASTSGSNTGELFF

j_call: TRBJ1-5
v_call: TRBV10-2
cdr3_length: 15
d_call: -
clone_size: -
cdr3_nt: TGCGCCAGCAGTGAGGACATCTATAGCAATCAGCCCCAGCATTTT
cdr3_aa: CASSEDIYSNQPQHF

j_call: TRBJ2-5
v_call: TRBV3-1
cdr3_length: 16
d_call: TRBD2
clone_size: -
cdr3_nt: TGTGCCAGCAGCCAAGGTGCGGGGGGCGCCCTAGAGACCCAGTACTTC
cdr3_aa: CASSQGAGGALETQYF

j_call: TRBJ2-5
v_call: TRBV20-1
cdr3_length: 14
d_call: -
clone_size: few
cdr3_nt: TGCAGTGCTAGCGGGCTAGGGCCAGCGGAGACCCAGTACTTC
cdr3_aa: CSASGLGPAETQYF

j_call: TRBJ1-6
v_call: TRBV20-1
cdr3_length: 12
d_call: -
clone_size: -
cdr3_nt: TGCAGTGCTAGACCGGTGTCCGAGGGCCTCCACTTT
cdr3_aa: CSARPVSEGLHF

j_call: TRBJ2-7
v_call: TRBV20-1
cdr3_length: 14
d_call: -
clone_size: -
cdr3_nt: TGCAGTGCTAGATCACCGGGGGGCAGTTTCGAGCAGTACTTC
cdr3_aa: CSARSPGGSFEQYF

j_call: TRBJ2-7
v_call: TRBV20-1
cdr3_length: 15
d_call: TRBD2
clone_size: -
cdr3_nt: TGCAGTGCCACACCTCTAGCGGGAGCACTCTACGAGCAGTACTTC
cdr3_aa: CSATPLAGALYEQYF

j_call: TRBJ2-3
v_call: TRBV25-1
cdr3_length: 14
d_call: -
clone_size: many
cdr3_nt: TGTGCCAGCAGTCGGATGGGGAGGACAGATACGCAGTATTTT
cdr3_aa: CASSRMGRTDTQYF

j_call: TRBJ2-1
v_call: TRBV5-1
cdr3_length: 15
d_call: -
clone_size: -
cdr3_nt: TGCGCCAGCAGCCGAACTAGTGACACCTACAATGAGCAGTTCTTC
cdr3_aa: CASSRTSDTYNEQFF

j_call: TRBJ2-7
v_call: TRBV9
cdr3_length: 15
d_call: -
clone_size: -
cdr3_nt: TGTGCCAGCAGCGTAAGTACAGGGACCGGCTACGAGCAGTACTTC
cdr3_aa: CASSVSTGTGYEQYF

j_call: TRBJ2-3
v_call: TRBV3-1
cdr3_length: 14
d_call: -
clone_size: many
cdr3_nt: TGTGCCAGCAGCTCACTCAAGGTTTCGGGTACGCAGTATTTT
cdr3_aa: CASSSLKVSGTQYF

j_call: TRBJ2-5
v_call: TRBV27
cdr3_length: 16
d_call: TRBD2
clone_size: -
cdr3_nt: TGTGCCAGCAGCCTTGGACTAGCGGGAGTCGGGGAGACCCAGTACTTC
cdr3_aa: CASSLGLAGVGETQYF

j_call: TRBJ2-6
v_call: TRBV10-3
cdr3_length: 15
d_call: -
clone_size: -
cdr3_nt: TGTGCCATCAGTGAGTCGACAGCTGGGGCCAACGTCCTGACTTTC
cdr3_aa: CAISESTAGANVLTF

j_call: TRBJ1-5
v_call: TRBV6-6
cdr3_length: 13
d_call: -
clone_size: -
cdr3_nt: TGTGCCAGCAGACCAGACGGGGATAGGCCCCAGCATTTT
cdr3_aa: CASRPDGDRPQHF

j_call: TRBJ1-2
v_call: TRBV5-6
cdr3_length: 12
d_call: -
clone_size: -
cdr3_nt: TGTGCCAGTCAGATGTATAACTATGGCTACACCTTC
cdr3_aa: CASQMYNYGYTF

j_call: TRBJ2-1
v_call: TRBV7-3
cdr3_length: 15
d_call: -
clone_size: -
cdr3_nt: TGTGCCAGCAGCGTCCTAACAGGCTCCTACAATGAGCAGTTCTTC
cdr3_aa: CASSVLTGSYNEQFF

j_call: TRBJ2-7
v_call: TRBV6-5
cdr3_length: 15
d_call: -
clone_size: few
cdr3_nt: TGTGCCAGCAGTTACGATCCGACGGTAACCTACGAGCAGTACTTC
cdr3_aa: CASSYDPTVTYEQYF

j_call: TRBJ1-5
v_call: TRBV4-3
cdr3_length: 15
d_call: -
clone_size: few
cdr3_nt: TGCGCCAGCAGCCAAGACGCAGGACCTCATCAGCCCCAGCATTTT
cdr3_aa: CASSQDAGPHQPQHF

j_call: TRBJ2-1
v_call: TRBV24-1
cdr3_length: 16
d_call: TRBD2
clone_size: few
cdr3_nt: TGTGCCACCGGGACTAGCGGGGCGAGCTCCTACAATGAGCAGTTCTTC
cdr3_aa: CATGTSGASSYNEQFF

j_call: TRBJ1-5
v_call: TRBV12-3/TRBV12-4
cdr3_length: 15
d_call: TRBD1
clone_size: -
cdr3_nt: TGTGCCAGCAGTTTTCTTGGACAGGCTAATCAGCCCCAGCATTTT
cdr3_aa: CASSFLGQANQPQHF

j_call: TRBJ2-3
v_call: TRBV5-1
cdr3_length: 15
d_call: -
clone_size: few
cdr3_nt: TGCGCCAGCAGCTTTTTTGGGCGCCGCGGTGATACGCAGTATTTT
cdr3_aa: CASSFFGRRGDTQYF

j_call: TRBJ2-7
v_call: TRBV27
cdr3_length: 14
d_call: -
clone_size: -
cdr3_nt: TGTGCCAGCAGTTGGACGGCGACACCCTACGAGCAGTACTTC
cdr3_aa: CASSWTATPYEQYF

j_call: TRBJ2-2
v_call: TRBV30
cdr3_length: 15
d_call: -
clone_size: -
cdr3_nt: TGTGCCTGGAGTAAAACAGGGATGAACACCGGGGAGCTGTTTTTT
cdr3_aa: CAWSKTGMNTGELFF

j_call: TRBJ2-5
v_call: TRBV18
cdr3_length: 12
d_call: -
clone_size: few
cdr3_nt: TGTGCCAGCTCACCGGCTCCAGAGACCCAGTACTTC
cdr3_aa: CASSPAPETQYF

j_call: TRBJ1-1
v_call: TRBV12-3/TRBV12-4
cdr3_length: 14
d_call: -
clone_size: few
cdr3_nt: TGTGCCAGCACCCCGGCGGGGCATAACACTGAAGCTTTCTTT
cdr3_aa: CASTPAGHNTEAFF

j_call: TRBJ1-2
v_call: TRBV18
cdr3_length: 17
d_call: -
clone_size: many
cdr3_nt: TGTGCCAGCTCACCACAGATCGGGTCGTCAGGGACCTATGGCTACACCTTC
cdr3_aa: CASSPQIGSSGTYGYTF

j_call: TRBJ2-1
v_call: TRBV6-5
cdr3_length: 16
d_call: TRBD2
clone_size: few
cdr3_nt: TGTGCCAGCAGTTACTCGATGGCGGGGGGATACAATGAGCAGTTCTTC
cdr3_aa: CASSYSMAGGYNEQFF

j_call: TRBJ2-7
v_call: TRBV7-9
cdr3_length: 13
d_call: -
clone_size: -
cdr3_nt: TGTGCCAGCAGGGGGTCACGATCCTACGAGCAGTACTTC
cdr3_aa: CASRGSRSYEQYF

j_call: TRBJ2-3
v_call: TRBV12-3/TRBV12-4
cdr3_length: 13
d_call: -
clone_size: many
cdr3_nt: TGTGCCAGCACTACGGACAGCACAGATACGCAGTATTTT
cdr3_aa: CASTTDSTDTQYF

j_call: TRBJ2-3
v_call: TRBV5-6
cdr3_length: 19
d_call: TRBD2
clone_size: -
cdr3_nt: TGTGCCAGCAGCGCCTATCGGGGAGGGGAGCGGGAGTACACAGATACGCAGTATTTT
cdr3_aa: CASSAYRGGEREYTDTQYF

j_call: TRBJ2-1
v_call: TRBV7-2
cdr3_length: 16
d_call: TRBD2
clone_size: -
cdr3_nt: TGTGCCAGCAGCCGTCCGGGACTAGCGGGCACCAATGAGCAGTTCTTC
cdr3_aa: CASSRPGLAGTNEQFF

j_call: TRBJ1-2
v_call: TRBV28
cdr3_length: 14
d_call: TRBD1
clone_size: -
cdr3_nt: TGTGCCAGCACCTGGGGGCAGGGGGCCGAAGGCTACACCTTC
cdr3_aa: CASTWGQGAEGYTF

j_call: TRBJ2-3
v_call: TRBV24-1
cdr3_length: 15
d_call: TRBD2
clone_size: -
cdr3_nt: TGTGCCACCAGTGGGGGAGCGGGAGGTACAGATACGCAGTATTTT
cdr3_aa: CATSGGAGGTDTQYF

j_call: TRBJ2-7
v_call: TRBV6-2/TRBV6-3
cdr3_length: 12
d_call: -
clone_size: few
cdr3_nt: TGTGCCAGCAGTTACCTAGCTTACGAGCAGTACTTC
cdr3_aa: CASSYLAYEQYF

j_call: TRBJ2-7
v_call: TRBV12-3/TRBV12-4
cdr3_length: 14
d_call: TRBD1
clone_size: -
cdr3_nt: TGTGCCAGCAGTTTTGGGCAGGGGGCGCTTGAGCAGTACTTC
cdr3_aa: CASSFGQGALEQYF

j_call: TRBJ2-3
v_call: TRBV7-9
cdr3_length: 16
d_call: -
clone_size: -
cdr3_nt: TGTGCCAGCAGCTTACGGAAGGGTCCCAGCACAGATACGCAGTATTTT
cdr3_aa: CASSLRKGPSTDTQYF